The 16 T cell receptor beta chains in this list originate from one sample, sequenced in a study of blood T cell repertoires in COVID-19. The table came from immunoSEQ multiplex PCR; TCRdb's copy has only in-frame clones and leaves some out. This table has some 140,000 clones, roughly 83% appearing once. The sample consisted of peripheral blood. The source is a woman aged 55-69 years with acute or convalescent COVID-19.

This clone appeared once. This sequence joins TRBV15 and TRBJ2-5; no definite D call. V was trimmed by 10 bases and J by 4 bases, leaving 13 bases between them. The CDR3 runs to 12 residues. Germline V CDR1 and CDR2: LNHNV, YYDKDF (reference sequence). The CDR3 sequence: CAKYGFPETQYF. In DNA, the CDR3 is TGTGCCAAATACGGGTTCCCAGAGACCCAGTACTTC. Filled out from reference TRBV15 and TRBJ2-5, the complete variable domain reads DAMVIQNPRYQVTQFGKPVTLSCSQTLNHNVMYWYQQKSSQAPKLLFHYYDKDFNNEADTPDNFQSRRPNTSFCFLDIRSPGLGDTAMYLCAKYGFPETQYFGPGTRLLVL.

The chain joins TRBV7-2 to TRBJ1-1; 7 bases line up with TRBD1. V shed 8 bases and J 8 bases; nucleotides not matched to a gene: 14. The CDR3 runs to 14 residues. The germline V gene has CDR1 SGHTA and CDR2 FQGNSA. The CDR3: CASGRGGPTGEAFF. The CDR3 nucleotides read TGTGCCAGCGGTAGAGGGGGGCCGACAGGGGAAGCTTTCTTT.

The CDR3 protein is CAISGTGINEQFF. CDR3 nucleotides: TGTGCCATCAGTGGGACAGGGATCAATGAGCAGTTCTTC. J is TRBJ2-1 and V is TRBV10-3; 8 bases fit TRBD1. Germline CDR1 and CDR2: ENHRY and SYGVKD. V lost 4 bases to trimming and J lost 6 bases; unmatched junction nucleotides: 2. The CDR3 length is 13 residues.

The CDR3 is CASSEPGQGLRKTYGYTF. Here the CDR3 DNA reads TGCGCCAGCAGTGAACCGGGACAGGGGCTTCGCAAGACCTATGGCTACACCTTC. V is TRBV10-2 and J is TRBJ1-2, with TRBD1 matching over 10 bases. CDR3 size: 18 residues. Trimming removed 3 bases from V and 4 bases from J; junction bases left unmatched: 14. Per germline, CDR1 WSHSY and CDR2 SAAADI.

The genes are TRBV28 and TRBJ2-1; possibly TRBD1 for D (5 bases). V shed 4 bases and J shed 0 bases, with 10 bases lying between them. CDR1 and CDR2 (germline): MDHEN, SYDVKM. CDR3 length equals 15 residues. The CDR3 loop is CASSSQESSYNEQFF. CDR3 DNA sequence: TGTGCCAGCAGTTCACAGGAGAGCTCCTACAATGAGCAGTTCTTC.

The rearrangement uses TRBV6-6 and TRBJ2-1; 14 nucleotides agree with TRBD2. CDR1 MNHNY and CDR2 SVGAGI come from the germline V gene (reference sequence). Losses at the gene ends were 5 bases for V and 7 bases for J; bases not matched to a gene: 10. CDR3 length equals 17 residues. The CDR3 nucleotides read TGTGCCAGCAGTCCCCGCCGGACTAGCGGGGGGTGGAATGAGCAGTTCTTC. It yields the protein CASSPRRTSGGWNEQFF.

V usage is TRBV21-1 and J usage is TRBJ2-5; the table gives TRBD2 as D, unverified against the DNA. TRBV21-1 is an annotated pseudogene. The CDR3 runs to 15 residues. CDR3 in DNA: TGTGCCAGCAGCAAATCATTCGGGGGACAAGAGACCCAGTACTTC. Residues: CASSKSFGGQETQYF.

This clone was picked up one time. J is TRBJ2-2 and V is TRBV7-9, with TRBD1 identical over 8 bases. Germline V gene lookup returns CDR1 SEHNR and CDR2 FQNEAQ (reference sequence). The CDR3 sequence is 14 residues long. With V trimmed by 10 bases and J by 5 bases, 9 bases remained unmatched. The CDR3 sequence: CATRGQGGTGELFF. CDR3 nucleotide sequence: TGTGCCACCAGAGGACAGGGAGGAACCGGGGAGCTGTTTTTT.

The chain has TRBV18 and TRBJ2-5; weak D call: TRBD2 (6 bases). The CDR3 length is 13 residues. Trimming shortened V by 5 bases and J by 5 bases, and 12 bases separated the two germline ends. CDR1 is KGHSH and CDR2 is LQKENI in the germline V gene. CDR3 loop: CASSSLAMETQYF. The CDR3, as DNA: TGTGCCAGCTCATCTCTAGCGATGGAGACCCAGTACTTC.

The rearrangement links TRBV6-5 to TRBJ1-1, with 7 positions matching TRBD1. The CDR3 sequence is 13 residues long. The ends lost 8 bases at V and 0 bases at J; junction bases unmatched: 3. CDR1 and CDR2 (germline): MNHEY, SVGAGI. The CDR3 bases are TGTGCCAGCGGGACAGTGCTGAACACTGAAGCTTTCTTT. Translated: CASGTVLNTEAFF.

CDR3 DNA sequence: TGTGCCTGGAAACTACAGGGGCCCGCCGGCTACACCTTC. Its protein product is CAWKLQGPAGYTF. The V gene is TRBV30, the J gene TRBJ1-2, with TRBD1 matching over 7 bases. The length of the CDR3 is 13 residues. Losses at the gene ends were 4 bases for V and 8 bases for J; bases not matched to a gene: 10. Germline values: CDR1 GTSNPN, CDR2 SVGIG (reference sequence).

This clone has more than one count but fewer than ten. CDR3 amino acids: CASSTAGGSYEQYV. Written as DNA, the CDR3 is TGTGCCAGCAGTACAGCAGGTGGCTCCTACGAGCAGTACGTC. This chain uses TRBV6-6 with TRBJ2-7; D is unclear. Trimming removed 5 bases at V and 0 bases at J, with 11 bases between. The CDR3 loop spans 14 amino acids. The germline V gene has CDR1 MNHNY and CDR2 SVGAGI (reference sequence).

This chain links TRBV10-1 with TRBJ1-5; D not resolved. Trimming left V 4 bases short and J 6 bases short, with 10 bases between. Germline values: CDR1 WNHNN, CDR2 SYGVQD (reference sequence). The CDR3 covers 13 residues. The CDR3 bases are TGCGCCAGCAGTGCCGGGGTGGGTCAGCCCCAGCATTTT. It yields the protein CASSAGVGQPQHF.

CDR3: CAWMPGPGGPSGANVLTF. The CDR3 coding sequence is TGTGCCTGGATGCCAGGCCCGGGCGGGCCCTCTGGGGCCAACGTCCTGACTTTC. The chain carries TRBV30 and TRBJ2-6; D is perhaps TRBD2 (5 bases). Between the trimmed V and J ends, which lost 4 bases and 0 bases, there was a span of 19 bases. From germline, CDR1 is GTSNPN and CDR2 SVGIG (reference sequence). CDR3 size: 18 residues.

This clone occurred once. The chain joins TRBV6-5 to TRBJ1-3, with a weak D call TRBD1 (5 bases). Trimming left V 8 bases short and J 0 bases short, with 11 bases between. This CDR3 has 14 amino acids. Germline CDR1 and CDR2: MNHEY and SVGAGI. DNA of the CDR3: TGTGCCAGCCTCCGCAGGGACTCTGGAAACACCATATATTTT. It codes for CASLRRDSGNTIYF.

The CDR3: CASALGGGTTDTQYF. The CDR3 DNA reads TGCGCCAGCGCCCTCGGCGGGGGGACCACAGATACGCAGTATTTT. The chain links TRBV5-1 to TRBJ2-3; TRBD2 matches at 8 bases. Germline-derived CDR1 and CDR2 are SGHRS and YFSETQ. V lost 7 bases to trimming and J lost 2 bases; unmatched junction nucleotides: 9. This CDR3 contains 15 residues. Full variable domain (rest looked up from reference TRBV5-1 and TRBJ2-3): KAGVTQTPRYLIKTRGQQVTLSCSPISGHRSVSWYQQTPGQGLQFLFEYFSETQRNKGNFPGRFSGRQFSNSRSEMNVSTLELGDSALYLCASALGGGTTDTQYFGPGTRLTVL.